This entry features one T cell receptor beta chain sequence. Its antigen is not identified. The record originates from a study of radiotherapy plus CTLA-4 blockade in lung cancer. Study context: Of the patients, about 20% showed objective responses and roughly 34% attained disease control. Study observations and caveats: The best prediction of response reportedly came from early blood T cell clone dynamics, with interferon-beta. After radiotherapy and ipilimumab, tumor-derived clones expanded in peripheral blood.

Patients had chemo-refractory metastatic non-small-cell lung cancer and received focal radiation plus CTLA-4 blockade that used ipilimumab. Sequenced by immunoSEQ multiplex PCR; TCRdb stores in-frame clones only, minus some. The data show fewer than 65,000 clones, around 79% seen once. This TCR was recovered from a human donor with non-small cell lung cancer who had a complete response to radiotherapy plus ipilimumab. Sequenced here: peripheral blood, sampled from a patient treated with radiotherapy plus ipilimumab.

The CDR3 DNA reads as TGTGCCAGCAGCACTGACGCGGGGAAGAGCTCCTACAATGAGCAGTTCTTC. Protein sequence: CASSTDAGKSSYNEQFF. V usage is TRBV7-9 and J usage is TRBJ2-1; maybe TRBD2 (6 bases). CDR1 and CDR2 (germline): SEHNR, FQNEAQ (reference sequence). Trimming shortened V by 5 bases and J by 0 bases, and 17 bases separated the two germline ends. The CDR3 has 17 amino acids.